This note documents a single T cell receptor beta chain sequence. This entry belongs to a study of blood T cell repertoires in COVID-19. Libraries were prepared by immunoSEQ multiplex PCR; TCRdb keeps only in-frame clonotypes and omits some of them. The sample consists of roughly 500,000 clones, about 91% of them appearing once. The source of this sequence is a man between 18 and 35 years old with COVID-19, enrolled during active disease. Sequencing was done on a sample of peripheral blood.

CDR3 sequence (DNA): TGTGCCAGCAGTGGTGAGGTGAAGCTGGCCGAGCAGTACTTC. This codes for CASSGEVKLAEQYF. V and J are TRBV2 and TRBJ2-7; the D is unclear. V lost 4 bases to trimming and J lost 6 bases, with 16 bases between them. In germline, CDR1 is SNHLY, CDR2 FYNNEI. This CDR3 is built from 14 residues.